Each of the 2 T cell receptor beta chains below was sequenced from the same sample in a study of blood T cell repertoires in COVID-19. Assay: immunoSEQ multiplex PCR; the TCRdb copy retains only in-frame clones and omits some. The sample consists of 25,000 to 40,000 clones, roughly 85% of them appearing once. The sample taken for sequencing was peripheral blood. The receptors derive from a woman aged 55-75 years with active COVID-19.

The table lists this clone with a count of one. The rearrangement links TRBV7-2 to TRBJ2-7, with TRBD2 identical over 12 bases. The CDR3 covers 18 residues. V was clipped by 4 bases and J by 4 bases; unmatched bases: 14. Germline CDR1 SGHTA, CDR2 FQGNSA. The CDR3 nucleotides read TGTGCCAGCAGCTCGGAGGGGTCGGGGACTAGCGGGTGGTACGAGCAGTACTTC. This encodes CASSSEGSGTSGWYEQYF.

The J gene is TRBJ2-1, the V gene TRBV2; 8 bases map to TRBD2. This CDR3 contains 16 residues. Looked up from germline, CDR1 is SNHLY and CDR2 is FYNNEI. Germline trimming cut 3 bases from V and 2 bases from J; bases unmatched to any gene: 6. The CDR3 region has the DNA TGTGCCAGCAGTGATGGTGGGGGACTAGCCTACAATGAGCAGTTCTTC. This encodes CASSDGGGLAYNEQFF.